This T cell receptor beta chain was recovered during a study of T cell responses to AZD1222 COVID-19 vaccine. Only in-frame clones appear in the TCRdb table, and some are missing; sequencing was by immunoSEQ multiplex PCR. The table has around 110,000 clones, 80% to 90% seen once. Study findings and constraints: Baseline seropositivity occurred in only six AZD1222 recipients. Following two doses of AZD1222, Spike-specific TCR breadth and depth rose. Repertoire sampling happened only post peak T cell response. Clonal diversity was possibly underestimated, and the donors were mostly white British, with more females.

This clone was seen only once. Its antigen is unidentified. The CDR3 is 14 amino acids. The germline gives CDR1 MDHEN, CDR2 SYDVKM. Germline trimming cut 8 bases from V and 9 bases from J; bases unmatched to any gene: 11. Here the sequenced sample was peripheral blood, taken on day 0 of MenACWY control vaccination. The clonotype comes from an adult in good health. The rearrangement joins TRBV28 to TRBJ1-5; 9 positions agree with TRBD1. CDR3 in DNA: TGTGCCAGCCGGGGTCCGGGACAGGGACTGCCCCAGCATTTT. Residues: CASRGPGQGLPQHF.